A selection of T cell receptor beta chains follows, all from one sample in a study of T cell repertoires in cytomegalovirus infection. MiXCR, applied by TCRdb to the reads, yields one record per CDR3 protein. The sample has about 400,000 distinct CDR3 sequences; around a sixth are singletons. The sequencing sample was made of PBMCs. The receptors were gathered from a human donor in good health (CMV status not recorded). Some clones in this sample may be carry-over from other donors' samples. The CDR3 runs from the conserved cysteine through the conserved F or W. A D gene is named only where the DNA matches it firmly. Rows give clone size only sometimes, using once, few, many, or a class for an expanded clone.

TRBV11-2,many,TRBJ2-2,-,TGTGCCAGCGCCGTGGGGGTTAGAACCGGGGAGCTGTTTTTT,CASAVGVRTGELFF
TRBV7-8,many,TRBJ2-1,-,TGTGCCAGCAGCTTAGTGCCGGGGAGCTCCTACAATGAGCAGTTCTTC,CASSLVPGSSYNEQFF
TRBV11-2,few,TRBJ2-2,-,TGTGCCAGCAGCTCGGCACCCATCCCGGGCGGGGAGCTGTTTTTT,CASSSAPIPGGELFF
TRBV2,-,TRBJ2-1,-,TGTGCCAGCAGTGAAGGTGGAATCTCCTACAATGAGCAGTTCTTC,CASSEGGISYNEQFF
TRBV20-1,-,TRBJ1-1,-,TGCAGTGCTAGTGCCGGGGCGGCCGTGGGTACTGAAGCTTTCTTT,CSASAGAAVGTEAFF
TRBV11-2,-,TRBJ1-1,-,TGTGCCAGCAGCGGTCCGTATTCTGAAGCTTTCTTT,CASSGPYSEAFF
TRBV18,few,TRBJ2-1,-,TGTGCCAGCTCACCCCCCCTGCAGGGCGTAGACAATGAGCAGTTCTTC,CASSPPLQGVDNEQFF
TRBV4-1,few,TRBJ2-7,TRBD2,TGCGCCAGCAGCCAAGTTCAGGGGACTAGCGGGAGCTACGAGCAGTACTTC,CASSQVQGTSGSYEQYF
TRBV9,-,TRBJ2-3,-,TGTGCCAGCGGGGGCAGGCATCCCACAGATACGCAGTATTTT,CASGGRHPTDTQYF
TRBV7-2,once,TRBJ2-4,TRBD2,TGTGCCAGCAGTTTGAGGGGCGGGGGGGGGGCCAAAAACATTCAGTACTTC,CASSLRGGGGAKNIQYF
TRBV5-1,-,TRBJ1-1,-,TGCGCCAGCAGCTCGGGACCCGCGAACACTGAAGCTTTCTTT,CASSSGPANTEAFF
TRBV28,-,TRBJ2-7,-,TGTGCCAGCAGTTCCCTCCGAAATGTTGGGTTCAACGAGCAGTACTTC,CASSSLRNVGFNEQYF
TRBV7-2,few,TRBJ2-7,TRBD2,TGTGCCAGCAGCTTACAGCGGGGGGCCCCCTACGAGCAGTACTTC,CASSLQRGAPYEQYF
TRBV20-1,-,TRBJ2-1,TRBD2,TGCAGTGCTAACGGAGCGGGAGGTACGTCCTACAATGAGCAGTTCTTC,CSANGAGGTSYNEQFF
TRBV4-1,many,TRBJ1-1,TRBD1,TGCGCCAGCAGCTACGAGGACAGGGAGGACACTGAAGCTTTCTTT,CASSYEDREDTEAFF
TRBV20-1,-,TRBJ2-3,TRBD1,TGCAGTGCTAAAACAGGGGGGAGCACAGATACGCAGTATTTT,CSAKTGGSTDTQYF
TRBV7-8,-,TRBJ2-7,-,TGTGCCAGCAGCTTAGTATTGCGTGGCGAGCAGTACTTC,CASSLVLRGEQYF
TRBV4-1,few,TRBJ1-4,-,TGCGCCAGCAGCCGCCCGGGGGAAGGTGGTGAAAAACTGTTTTTT,CASSRPGEGGEKLFF
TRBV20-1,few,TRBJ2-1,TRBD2,TGCAGTGCTGAAACCCTCAGCGGGGGGGCGGGCGATGAGCAGTTCTTC,CSAETLSGGAGDEQFF
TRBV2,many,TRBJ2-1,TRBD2,TGTGCCAGCAGTCATCAGTCTATCGCGGGGGTTTGGTACAATGAGCAGTTCTTC,CASSHQSIAGVWYNEQFF
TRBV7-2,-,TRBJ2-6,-,TGTGCCAGCAGCGTGAGCGGTGCCGGGGCCAACGTCCTGACTTTC,CASSVSGAGANVLTF
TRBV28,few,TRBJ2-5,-,TGTGCCAGCACCTTACGAGGCCTCCAAGAGACCCAGTACTTC,CASTLRGLQETQYF
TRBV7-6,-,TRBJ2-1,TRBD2,TGTGCCAGCAGCGCACCGTCTTTGCGGGGGGGTAGGGGTGAGCAGTTCTTC,CASSAPSLRGGRGEQFF
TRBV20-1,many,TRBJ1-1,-,TGCTCAGCCGGGGGTACGGACACTGAAGCTTTCTTT,CSAGGTDTEAFF
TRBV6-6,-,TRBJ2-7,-,TGTGCCAGCAGTGCCCGCGGCACCTACGAGCAGTACTTC,CASSARGTYEQYF
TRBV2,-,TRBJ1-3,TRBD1,TGTGCCAGCATGAGGAGGGGGCTCCACTCTGGAAACACCATATATTTT,CASMRRGLHSGNTIYF
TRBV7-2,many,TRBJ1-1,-,TGTGCCAGCAGCTTAATTCTCCGGGAACGAGCTTTCTTT,CASSLILRERAFF
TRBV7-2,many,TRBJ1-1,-,TGTGCCAGCAGCCCCCGCCAGGAGAACACTGAAGCTTTCTTT,CASSPRQENTEAFF
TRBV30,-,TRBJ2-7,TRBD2,TGTGCCTGGACTAGCGGGAGTACGTGGCAGTACTTC,CAWTSGSTWQYF
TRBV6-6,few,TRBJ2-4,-,TGTGCCAGCAGTCCCCCGGACAACGCCAAAAACATTCAGTACTTC,CASSPPDNAKNIQYF
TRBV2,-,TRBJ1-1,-,TGTGCCAGCAGAGACGGGGGGGCTGAAGCTTTCTTT,CASRDGGAEAFF
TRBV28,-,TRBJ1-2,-,TGTGCCAGCAGGGCAGGGACACCGCCCTTCTATGGCTACACCTTC,CASRAGTPPFYGYTF
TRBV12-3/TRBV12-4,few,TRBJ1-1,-,TGTGCCAGCAGTTTATTTGGGCTGACGGCTGAAGCTTTCTTT,CASSLFGLTAEAFF
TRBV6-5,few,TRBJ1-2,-,TGTGCCAGCAGTTACTCGCCACGGAGCTATGGCTACACCTTC,CASSYSPRSYGYTF
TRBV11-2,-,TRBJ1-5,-,TGTGCCAGCAGCTTAGGCCGGACCCAGCCCCAGCATTTT,CASSLGRTQPQHF
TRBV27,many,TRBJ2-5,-,TGTGCCAGCAGTTTATCGCCCTTTATGGAGACCCAGTACTTC,CASSLSPFMETQYF
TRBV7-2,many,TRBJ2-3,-,TGTGCCAGCAGCCGGGCCCTAGCCCCACCCAGCACAGATACGCAGTATTTT,CASSRALAPPSTDTQYF
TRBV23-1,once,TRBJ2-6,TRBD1,TGCGCCAGCAGTAACCCGACAGGGGGCGCGGCCGGGGCCAACGTCCTGACTTTC,CASSNPTGGAAGANVLTF
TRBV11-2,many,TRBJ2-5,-,TGTGCCAGCAGCAAAGTTGGGGGCGGAGACCAAGAGACCCAGTACTTC,CASSKVGGGDQETQYF
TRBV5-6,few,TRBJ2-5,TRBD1,TGTGCCAGCAGCCAAGGGACAGGGTTTGGGACCCAGTACTTC,CASSQGTGFGTQYF
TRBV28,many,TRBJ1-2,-,TGTGCCAGCAGTTACCCCGAATCATCCACCTATGGCTACACCTTC,CASSYPESSTYGYTF
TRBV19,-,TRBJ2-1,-,TGTGCCAGTAGTATCGGTTGGGGGGACTACAATGAGCAGTTCTTC,CASSIGWGDYNEQFF
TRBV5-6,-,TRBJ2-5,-,TGTGCCAGCAGCTTGGGCGATGAAGAGACCCAGTACTTC,CASSLGDEETQYF
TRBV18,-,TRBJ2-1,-,TGTGCCAGCTCACCCCAGGTAGGCGGTACCTCCTACAATGAGCAGTTCTTC,CASSPQVGGTSYNEQFF
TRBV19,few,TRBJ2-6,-,TGTGCCAGTCGCGTACCGCCCGCCAACGTCCTGACTTTC,CASRVPPANVLTF
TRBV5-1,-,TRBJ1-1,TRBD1,TGCGCCAGCAGCTTGGAACAGGGGGCGAGCACTGAAGCTTTCTTT,CASSLEQGASTEAFF
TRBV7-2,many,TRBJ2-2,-,TGTGCCAGCAGTTGGCAGCCGACCGGGGAGCTGTTTTTT,CASSWQPTGELFF
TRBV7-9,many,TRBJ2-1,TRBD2,TGTGCCGGCAGCTGGGGAGGGAATGAGCAGTTCTTC,CAGSWGGNEQFF
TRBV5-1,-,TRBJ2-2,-,TGCGCCAGCAGCTTTGACAGTATGAACACCGGGGAGCTGTTTTTT,CASSFDSMNTGELFF
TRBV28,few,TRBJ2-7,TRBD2,TGTGCCAGCAGGCTTACGGGGCTAGCGGGGGAGCAGTACTTC,CASRLTGLAGEQYF
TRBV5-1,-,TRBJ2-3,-,TGCGCCAGCAGCCCCTCGGTCCGTTCCGTTACAGATACGCAGTATTTT,CASSPSVRSVTDTQYF
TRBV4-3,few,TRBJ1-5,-,TGCGCCAGCAGCCAAGAGGAGGGCCGAGATCAGCCCCAGCATTTT,CASSQEEGRDQPQHF
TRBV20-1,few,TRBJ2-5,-,TGCAGTGCCACCCCAGGGCTCAGCGCCGGGCCGTTCCAAGAGACCCAGTACTTC,CSATPGLSAGPFQETQYF
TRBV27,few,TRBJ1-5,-,TGTGCCAGCAGTTTAGGGAGACCCGGTACCCCTCAGCCCCAGCATTTT,CASSLGRPGTPQPQHF
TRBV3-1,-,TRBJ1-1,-,TGTGCCAGCAGCCACAGAGATAACACTGAAGCTTTCTTT,CASSHRDNTEAFF